The clone carrying this T cell receptor beta chain was seen just once. This entry is derived from a study of cytomegalovirus exposure and HLA in healthy donors. Germline V gene sequence: CDR1 LGHNA, CDR2 YNFKEQ. The V gene lost 3 bases and the J gene lost 5 bases, with 20 bases spanning the gap. The CDR3 contains 17 residues. The PCR made use of 60 Vbeta and 13 Jbeta primers. The repertoire was sequenced with immunoSEQ multiplex PCR; TCRdb's copy has only in-frame clones and lacks some. The sample shows some 91,000 clones, about 89% of them seen only once. This clonotype was obtained from a man aged 25-45 years in good health and CMV-seropositive. J is TRBJ2-1 and V is TRBV4-2; no firm D call. Sequencing input: PBMCs. The DNA of the CDR3 is TGTGCCAGCAGCCAGGAAGAGAGGCGCCAGTCCCACAATGAGCAGTTCTTC. The encoded protein is CASSQEERRQSHNEQFF.